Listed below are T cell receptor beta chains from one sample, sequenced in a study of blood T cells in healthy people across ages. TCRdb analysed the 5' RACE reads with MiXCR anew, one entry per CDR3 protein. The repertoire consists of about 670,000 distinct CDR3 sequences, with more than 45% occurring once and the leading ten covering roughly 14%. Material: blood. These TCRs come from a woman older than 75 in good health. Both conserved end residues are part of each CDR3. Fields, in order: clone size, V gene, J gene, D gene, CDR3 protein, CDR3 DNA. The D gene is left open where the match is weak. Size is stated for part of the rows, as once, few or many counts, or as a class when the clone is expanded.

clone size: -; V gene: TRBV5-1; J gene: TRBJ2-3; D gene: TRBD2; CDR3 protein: CASSLPLAGDTDTQYF; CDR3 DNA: TGCGCCAGCAGCCTACCACTAGCGGGGGACACAGATACGCAGTATTTT
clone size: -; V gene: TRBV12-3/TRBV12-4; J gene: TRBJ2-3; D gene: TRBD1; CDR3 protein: CARNFPGTGSTDTQYF; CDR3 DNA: TGTGCCAGGAATTTCCCCGGGACAGGTAGCACAGATACGCAGTATTTT
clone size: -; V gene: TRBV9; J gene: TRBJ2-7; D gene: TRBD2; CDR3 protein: CASSVEPSGSYEQYF; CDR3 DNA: TGTGCCAGCAGCGTAGAGCCTAGCGGCTCCTACGAGCAGTACTTC
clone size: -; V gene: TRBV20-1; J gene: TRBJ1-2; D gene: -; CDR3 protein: CSAGDRNGYTF; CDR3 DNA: TGCAGTGCTGGAGACAGGAATGGCTACACCTTC
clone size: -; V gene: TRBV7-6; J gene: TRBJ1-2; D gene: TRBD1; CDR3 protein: CASSKGTGGSYGYTF; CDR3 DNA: TGTGCCAGCAGCAAGGGGACAGGGGGTAGCTATGGCTACACCTTC
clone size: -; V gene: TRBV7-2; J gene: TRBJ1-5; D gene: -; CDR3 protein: CASSPNPGSSNQPQHF; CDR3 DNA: TGTGCCAGCAGCCCAAACCCAGGGTCTAGCAATCAGCCCCAGCATTTT
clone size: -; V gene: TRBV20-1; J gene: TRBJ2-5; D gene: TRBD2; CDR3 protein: CSATRLAGDQETQYF; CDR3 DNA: TGCAGTGCTACACGACTAGCGGGGGACCAAGAGACCCAGTACTTC
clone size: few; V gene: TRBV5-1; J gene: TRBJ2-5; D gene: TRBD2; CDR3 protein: CASSGTSGTMETQYF; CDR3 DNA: TGCGCCAGCAGCGGGACTAGCGGGACGATGGAGACCCAGTACTTC
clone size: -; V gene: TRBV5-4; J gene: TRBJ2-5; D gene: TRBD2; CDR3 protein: CASSLASSGRRQETQYF; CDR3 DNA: TGTGCCAGCAGCTTGGCCTCTAGCGGGAGGAGACAAGAGACCCAGTACTTC
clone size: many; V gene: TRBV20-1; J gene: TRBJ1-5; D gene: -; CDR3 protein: CSALPGPNQPQHF; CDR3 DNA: TGCAGTGCTCTCCCGGGGCCCAATCAGCCCCAGCATTTT
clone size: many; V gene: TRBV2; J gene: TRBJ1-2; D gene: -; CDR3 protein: CASKAGVYGYTF; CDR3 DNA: TGTGCCAGCAAGGCAGGGGTGTATGGCTACACCTTC
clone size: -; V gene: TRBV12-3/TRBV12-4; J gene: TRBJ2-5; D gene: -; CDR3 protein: CASIFLGNRETRYF; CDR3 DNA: TGTGCCAGCATTTTCCTAGGGAACAGGGAGACCCGGTACTTC